The sequence of this TCR beta chain was determined in a study of T cells in narcolepsy. Profiling relied on immunoSEQ multiplex PCR, and the TCRdb table lists in-frame clones only, not all of them. The sample shows tens of thousands of clones, roughly two thirds of them seen only once. About this clone: The antigen is not known.

Notes on the study in general: Reportedly, autoreactive clonotypes were serially detected in patients' blood but not controls'.

The germline CDR1 and CDR2 sequences are SQVTM and ANQGSEA. V lost 4 bases and J 4 bases, leaving 8 bases between the germline ends. The CDR3 runs to 12 residues. Sequencing was carried out using memory (CD45RA-) CD4+ T cells from blood. This TCR was recovered from a human donor in good health. The rearrangement joins TRBV29-1 to TRBJ1-5; D is undetermined. For the CDR3, the DNA is TGCAGCGTTGGAGGTTGGAATCAGCCCCAGCATTTT. Protein: CSVGGWNQPQHF.